This T cell receptor beta chain originates from a study of CD8+ T cells in alopecia areata. Following RNA extraction, reverse transcription yielded cDNA that acted as the sequencing template. Produced via immunoSEQ multiplex PCR; TCRdb's table is partial and in-frame only. Of fewer than 200,000 clones listed, about three fifths are singletons. A few counts support this clone. Germline V CDR1 and CDR2: SGHDT, YYEEEE. With 0 bases removed from V and 9 bases from J, the gap between germline ends came to 16 bases. This CDR3 spans 15 amino acids. The sample's treatment: oral pan-JAK inhibitor, 5-10 mg twice daily.

The starting material was CD4+ T cells sorted from blood, obtained at approximately week 60, from a patient treated with tofacitinib. The chain links TRBV5-6 to TRBJ2-1; possible D gene TRBD1, 6 bases. This receptor was identified in a human donor with alopecia areata. The CDR3 nucleotides are TGTGCCAGCAGCTTGGGGAATACAGGGTTGAGTGAGCAGTTCTTC. It translates to CASSLGNTGLSEQFF.